This T cell receptor (beta chain) was obtained from a study of early T cells in non-severe SARS-CoV-2 infection. About the research overall: The chains were unpaired, and the sequenced material was bulk RNA from unsorted whole blood. Study-level results: There was a bias toward anti-spike CD8 responses in VDJdb matching, which missed private and CD4 specificities.

Unique molecular identifiers (one per individual cDNA molecule) were attached. TCRdb itself ran the 5' RACE reads through MiXCR, one entry per CDR3 protein. Found here are 80,000 or so distinct CDR3 sequences, 10% to 12% of them singletons; the top ten hold 12%. About this clonotype itself: Its antigen is still unknown.

The sample in question was whole blood, obtained at baseline. The TCR originated in an adult who was a healthcare worker with PCR-confirmed SARS-CoV-2 infection or an uninfected control (not recorded which).

CDR3 protein: CASSFGTGGSKVYSNQPQHF. The DNA of the CDR3 is TGTGCCAGCAGCTTCGGGACAGGGGGCTCGAAGGTTTATAGCAATCAGCCCCAGCATTTT. The chain recombines TRBV5-8 with TRBJ1-5; 12 nucleotides match TRBD1. V gave up 2 bases and J gave up 0 bases; unmatched junction bases: 12. There are 20 residues in the CDR3. Germline V lookup: CDR1 SGHTS, CDR2 YDEGEE.